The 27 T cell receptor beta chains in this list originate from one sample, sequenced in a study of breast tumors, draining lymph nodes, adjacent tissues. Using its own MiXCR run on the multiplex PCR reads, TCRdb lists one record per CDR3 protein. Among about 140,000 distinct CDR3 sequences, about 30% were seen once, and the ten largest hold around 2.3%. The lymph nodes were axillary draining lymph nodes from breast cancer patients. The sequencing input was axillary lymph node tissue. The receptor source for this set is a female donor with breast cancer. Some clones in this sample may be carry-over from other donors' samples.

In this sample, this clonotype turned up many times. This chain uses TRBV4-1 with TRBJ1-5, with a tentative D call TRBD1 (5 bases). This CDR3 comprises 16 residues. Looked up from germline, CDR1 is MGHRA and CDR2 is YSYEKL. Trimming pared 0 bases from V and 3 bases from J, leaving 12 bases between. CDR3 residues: CASSQEAGLVNQPQHF. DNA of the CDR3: TGCGCCAGCAGCCAAGAGGCAGGGTTGGTCAATCAGCCCCAGCATTTT.

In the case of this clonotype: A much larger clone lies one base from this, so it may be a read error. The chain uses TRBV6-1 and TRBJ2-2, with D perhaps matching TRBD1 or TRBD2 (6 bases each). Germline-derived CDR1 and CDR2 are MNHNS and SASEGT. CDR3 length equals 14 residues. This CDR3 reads CASHPGAGTGGLFF. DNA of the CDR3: TGTGCCAGCCACCCGGGGGCGGGGACCGGGGGGCTGTTTTTT.

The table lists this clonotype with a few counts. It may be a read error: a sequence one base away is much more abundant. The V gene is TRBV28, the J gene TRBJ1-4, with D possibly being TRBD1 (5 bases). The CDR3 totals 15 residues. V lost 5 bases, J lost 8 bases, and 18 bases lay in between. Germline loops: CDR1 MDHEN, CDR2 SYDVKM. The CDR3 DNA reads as TGTGCCAGCAGTCCTCTTAGGGGCGCGGACGAAAAACTGTTTTTT. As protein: CASSPLRGADEKLFF. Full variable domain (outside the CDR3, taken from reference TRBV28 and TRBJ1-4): DVKVTQSSRYLVKRTGEKVFLECVQDMDHENMFWYRQDPGLGLRLIYFSYDVKMKEKGDIPEGYSVSREKKERFSLILESASTNQTSMYLCASSPLRGADEKLFFGSGTQLSVL.

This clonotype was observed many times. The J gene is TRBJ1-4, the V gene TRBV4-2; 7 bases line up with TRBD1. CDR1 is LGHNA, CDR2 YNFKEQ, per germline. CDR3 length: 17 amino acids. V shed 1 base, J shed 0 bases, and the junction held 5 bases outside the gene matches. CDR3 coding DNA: TGTGCCAGCAGCCAAGGAGGCACAGGGGCAACTAATGAAAAACTGTTTTTT. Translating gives CASSQGGTGATNEKLFF.

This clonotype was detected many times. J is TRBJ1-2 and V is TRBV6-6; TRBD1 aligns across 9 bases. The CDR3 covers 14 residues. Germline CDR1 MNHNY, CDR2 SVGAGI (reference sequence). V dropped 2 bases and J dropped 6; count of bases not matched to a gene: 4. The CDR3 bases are TGTGCCAGCAGTTACCCGGGACAGGGTAATGGCTACACCTTC. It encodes CASSYPGQGNGYTF.

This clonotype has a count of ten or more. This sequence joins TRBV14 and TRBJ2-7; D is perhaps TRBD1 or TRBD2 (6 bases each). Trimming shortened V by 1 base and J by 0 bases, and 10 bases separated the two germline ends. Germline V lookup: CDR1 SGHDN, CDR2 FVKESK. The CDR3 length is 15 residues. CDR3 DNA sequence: TGTGCCAGCAGCCAAGGGGGGGCAGCCTCCTACGAGCAGTACGTC. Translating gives CASSQGGAASYEQYV.

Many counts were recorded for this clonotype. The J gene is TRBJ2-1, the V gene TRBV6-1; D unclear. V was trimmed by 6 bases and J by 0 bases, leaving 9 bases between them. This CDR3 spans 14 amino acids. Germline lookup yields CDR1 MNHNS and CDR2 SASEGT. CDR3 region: CASRGQSSYNEQFF. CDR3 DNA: TGTGCCAGCAGGGGTCAGAGCTCCTACAATGAGCAGTTCTTC.

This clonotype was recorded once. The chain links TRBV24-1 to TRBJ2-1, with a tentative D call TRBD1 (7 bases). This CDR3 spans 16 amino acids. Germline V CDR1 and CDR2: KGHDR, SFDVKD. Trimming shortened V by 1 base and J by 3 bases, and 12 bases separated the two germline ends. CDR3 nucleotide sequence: TGTGCCACCAGTGATTTTGGAGGGGGCGGCTACAATGAGCAGTTCTTC. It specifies CATSDFGGGGYNEQFF.

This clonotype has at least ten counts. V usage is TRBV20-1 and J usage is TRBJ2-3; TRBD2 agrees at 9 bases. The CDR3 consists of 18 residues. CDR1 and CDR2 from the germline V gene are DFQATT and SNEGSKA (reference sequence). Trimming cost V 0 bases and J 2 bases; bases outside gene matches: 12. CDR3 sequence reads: CSARDSSGTTHFTDTQYF. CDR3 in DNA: TGCAGTGCTAGAGATTCTAGCGGGACTACCCATTTCACAGATACGCAGTATTTT.

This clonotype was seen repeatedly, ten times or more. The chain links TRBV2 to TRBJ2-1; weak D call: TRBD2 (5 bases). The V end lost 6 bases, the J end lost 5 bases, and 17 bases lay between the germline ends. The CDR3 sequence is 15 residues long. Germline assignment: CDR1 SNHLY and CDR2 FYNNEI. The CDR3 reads CASRRENLGNNEQFF. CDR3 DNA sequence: TGTGCCAGCAGAAGGGAGAACCTAGGGAACAATGAGCAGTTCTTC.

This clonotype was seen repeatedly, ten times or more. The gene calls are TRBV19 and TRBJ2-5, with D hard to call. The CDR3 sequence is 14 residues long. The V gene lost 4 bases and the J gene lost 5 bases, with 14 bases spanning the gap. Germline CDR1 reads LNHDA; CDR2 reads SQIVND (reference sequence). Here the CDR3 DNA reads TGTGCCAGTAGTACCCAGACTCTCCGGGAGACCCAGTACTTC. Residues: CASSTQTLRETQYF.

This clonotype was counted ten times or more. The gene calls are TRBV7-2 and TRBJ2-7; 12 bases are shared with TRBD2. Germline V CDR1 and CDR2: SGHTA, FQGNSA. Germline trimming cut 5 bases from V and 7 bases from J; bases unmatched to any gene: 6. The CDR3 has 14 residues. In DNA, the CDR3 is TGTGCCAGCAGCGGGCTAGCGGGGGGGAGTGAGCAGTACTTC. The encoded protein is CASSGLAGGSEQYF.

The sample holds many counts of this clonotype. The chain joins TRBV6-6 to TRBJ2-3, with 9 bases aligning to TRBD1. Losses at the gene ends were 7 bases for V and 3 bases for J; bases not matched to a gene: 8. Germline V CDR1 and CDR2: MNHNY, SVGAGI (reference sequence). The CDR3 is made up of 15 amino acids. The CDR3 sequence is CASTPGQGRTDTQYF. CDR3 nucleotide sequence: TGTGCCAGCACACCGGGACAGGGTCGGACAGATACGCAGTATTTT.

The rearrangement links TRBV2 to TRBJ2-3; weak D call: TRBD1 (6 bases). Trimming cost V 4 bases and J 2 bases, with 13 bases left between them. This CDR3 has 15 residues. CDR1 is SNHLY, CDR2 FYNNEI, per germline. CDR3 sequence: CASSVRQVDTDTQYF. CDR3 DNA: TGTGCCAGCAGTGTTAGACAGGTGGACACAGATACGCAGTATTTT.

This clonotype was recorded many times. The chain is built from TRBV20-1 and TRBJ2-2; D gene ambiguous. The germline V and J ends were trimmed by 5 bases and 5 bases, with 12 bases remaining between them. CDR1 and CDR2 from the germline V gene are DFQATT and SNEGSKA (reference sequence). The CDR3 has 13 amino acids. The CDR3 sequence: CSAPRVETGELFF. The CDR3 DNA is TGCAGTGCTCCCAGAGTCGAAACCGGGGAGCTGTTTTTT.

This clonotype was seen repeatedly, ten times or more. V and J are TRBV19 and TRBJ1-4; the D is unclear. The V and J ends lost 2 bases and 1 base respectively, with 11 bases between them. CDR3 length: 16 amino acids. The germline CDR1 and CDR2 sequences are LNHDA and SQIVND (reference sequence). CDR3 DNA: TGTGCCAGTAGTATATCCGGGAGTAGAACTAATGAAAAACTGTTTTTT. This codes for CASSISGSRTNEKLFF.

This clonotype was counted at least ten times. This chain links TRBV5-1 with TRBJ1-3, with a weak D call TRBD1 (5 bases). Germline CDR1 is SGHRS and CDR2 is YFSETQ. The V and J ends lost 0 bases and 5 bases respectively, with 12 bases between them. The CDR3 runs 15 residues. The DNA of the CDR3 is TGCGCCAGCAGCTTGGATGGCTCAGGGAGAAACACCATATATTTT. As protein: CASSLDGSGRNTIYF.

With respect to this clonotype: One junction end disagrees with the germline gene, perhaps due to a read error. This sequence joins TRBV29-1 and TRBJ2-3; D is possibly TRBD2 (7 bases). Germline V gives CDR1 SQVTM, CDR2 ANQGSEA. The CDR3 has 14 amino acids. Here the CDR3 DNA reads TGCAGCGTAGAAGTGGGGGGGCTCGCAGATACGCAGTATTTT. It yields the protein CSVEVGGLADTQYF.

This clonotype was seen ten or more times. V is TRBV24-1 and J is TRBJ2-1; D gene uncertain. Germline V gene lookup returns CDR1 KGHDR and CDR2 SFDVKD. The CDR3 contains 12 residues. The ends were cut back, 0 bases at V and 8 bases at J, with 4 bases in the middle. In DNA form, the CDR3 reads TGTGCCACCAGTGATTTGATCCATGAGCAGTTCTTC. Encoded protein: CATSDLIHEQFF.

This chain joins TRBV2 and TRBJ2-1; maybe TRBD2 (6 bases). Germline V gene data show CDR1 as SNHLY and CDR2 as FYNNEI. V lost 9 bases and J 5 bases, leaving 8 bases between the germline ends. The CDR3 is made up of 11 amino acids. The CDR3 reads CARGGNNEQFF. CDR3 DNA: TGTGCCAGGGGGGGTAACAATGAGCAGTTCTTC.

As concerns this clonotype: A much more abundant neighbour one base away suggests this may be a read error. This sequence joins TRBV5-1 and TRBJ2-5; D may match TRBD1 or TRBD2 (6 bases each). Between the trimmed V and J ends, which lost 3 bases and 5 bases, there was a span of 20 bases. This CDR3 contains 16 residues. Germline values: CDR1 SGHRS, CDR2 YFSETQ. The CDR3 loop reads CASSSGTGANGETQYF. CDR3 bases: TGCGCCAGCAGCTCGGGCACGGGGGCTAACGGGGAGACCCAGTACTTC.

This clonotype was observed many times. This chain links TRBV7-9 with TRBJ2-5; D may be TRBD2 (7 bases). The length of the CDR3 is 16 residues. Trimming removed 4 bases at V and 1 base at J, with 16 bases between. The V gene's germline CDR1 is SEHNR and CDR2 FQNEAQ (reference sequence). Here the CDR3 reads CASSSRAGARQETQYF. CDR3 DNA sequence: TGTGCCAGCAGCTCCAGGGCGGGGGCACGCCAAGAGACCCAGTACTTC.

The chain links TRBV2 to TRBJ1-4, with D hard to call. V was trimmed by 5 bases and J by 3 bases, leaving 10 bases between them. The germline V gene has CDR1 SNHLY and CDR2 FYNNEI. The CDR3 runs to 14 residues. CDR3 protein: CASSRVAANEKLFF. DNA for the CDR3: TGTGCCAGCAGTAGGGTGGCCGCTAATGAAAAACTGTTTTTT.

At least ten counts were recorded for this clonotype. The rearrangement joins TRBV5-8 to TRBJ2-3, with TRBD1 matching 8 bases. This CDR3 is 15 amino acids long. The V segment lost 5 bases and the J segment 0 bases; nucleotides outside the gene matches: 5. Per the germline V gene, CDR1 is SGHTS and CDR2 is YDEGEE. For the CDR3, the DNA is TGTGCCAGCAGGCGACAGGGGCTAAGCACAGATACGCAGTATTTT. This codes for CASRRQGLSTDTQYF. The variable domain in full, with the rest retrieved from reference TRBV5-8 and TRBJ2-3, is EAGVTQSPTHLIKTRGQQATLRCSPISGHTSVYWYQQALGLGLQFLLWYDEGEERNRGNFPPRFSGRQFPNYSSELNVNALELEDSALYLCASRRQGLSTDTQYFGPGTRLTVL.

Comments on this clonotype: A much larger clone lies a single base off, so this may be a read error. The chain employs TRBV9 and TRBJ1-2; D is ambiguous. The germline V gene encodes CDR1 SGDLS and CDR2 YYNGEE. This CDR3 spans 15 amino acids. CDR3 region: CASSVPHGSSYGSTF. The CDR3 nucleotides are TGTGCCAGCAGCGTACCACACGGATCTAGCTATGGCTCCACCTTC.

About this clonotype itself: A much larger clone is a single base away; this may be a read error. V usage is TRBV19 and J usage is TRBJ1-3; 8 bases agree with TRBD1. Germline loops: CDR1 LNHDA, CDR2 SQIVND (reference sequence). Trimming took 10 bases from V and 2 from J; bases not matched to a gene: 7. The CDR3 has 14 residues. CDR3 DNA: TGTGCCACCAAGGACAGGGTCGCTGGAAACACCATATATTTT. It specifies CATKDRVAGNTIYF.

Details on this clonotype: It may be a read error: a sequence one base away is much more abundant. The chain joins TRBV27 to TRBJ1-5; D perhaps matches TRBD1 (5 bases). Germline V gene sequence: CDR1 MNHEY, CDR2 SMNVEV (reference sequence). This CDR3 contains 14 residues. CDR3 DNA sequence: TGTGCCAGCAGTGCCAGGACAACCAATCAGCCCCAGCGTTTT. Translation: CASSARTTNQPQRF.